These 18 T cell receptor beta chains originate from one sample sequenced in a study of PD-1 blockade in classical Hodgkin lymphoma (dated by TCRdb to 2020 to 2021). Preparation of the library involved the immunoSEQ multiplex PCR assay. In TCRdb, the immuneACCESS table is reduced to in-frame sequences with V and J assigned. These tables do not hold every clone; where another copy was compared, an unresolved V gene accounts for under half, and the others remain unexplained. The sample table lists tens of thousands of clones, nearly 95% of them with a count of one. The ten largest make up more than 2% of the sample. According to the study, the label for this sample's time point signals: newly diagnosed, previously untreated cHL patient sample. Source material: peripheral blood mononuclear cells (PBMCs). These receptor sequences come from a human donor with classical Hodgkin lymphoma.

The rearrangement uses TRBV28 and TRBJ2-7; TRBD1 is a possible D gene (6 bases). The CDR3 runs to 14 residues. Per germline, CDR1 MDHEN and CDR2 SYDVKM. Trimming removed 6 bases at V and 4 bases at J, with 16 bases between. The CDR3 region is CASRLTGPWYEQYF. DNA of the CDR3: TGTGCCAGCAGGTTGACAGGTCCCTGGTACGAGCAGTACTTC.

This sequence joins TRBV6-1 and TRBJ2-3; 13 bases match TRBD2. Trimming at V came to 3 bases and at J to 0 bases, leaving 6 bases not matched to a gene. This CDR3 spans 18 amino acids. In germline, CDR1 is MNHNS, CDR2 SASEGT. CDR3 region: CASSDRLAGGPSTDTQYF. CDR3 in DNA: TGTGCCAGCAGTGATAGACTAGCGGGGGGCCCCAGCACAGATACGCAGTATTTT.

The chain combines TRBV16 with TRBJ2-6; D perhaps matches TRBD2 (5 bases). In germline, CDR1 is KGHSY, CDR2 FQNENV. The V end lost 3 bases, the J end lost 2 bases, and 5 bases lay between the germline ends. The CDR3 length is 14 residues. The CDR3 coding sequence is TGTGCCAGCAGCCAGGAGGCTGGGGCCAACGTCCTGACTTTC. This sequence encodes CASSQEAGANVLTF.

The chain carries TRBV7-2 and TRBJ1-1; TRBD1 agrees at 7 bases. V gave up 5 bases and J gave up 4 bases; unmatched junction bases: 7. Germline V gene sequence: CDR1 SGHTA, CDR2 FQGNSA. The CDR3 consists of 14 residues. This CDR3 reads CASSLRQGGTEAFF. The CDR3 nucleotides are TGTGCCAGCAGCCTCCGACAGGGCGGCACTGAAGCTTTCTTT.

V usage is TRBV4-3 and J usage is TRBJ2-7, with TRBD1 identical over 8 bases. This CDR3 is 16 amino acids long. V trimming: 0 bases; J trimming: 4 bases; junction bases outside the gene matches: 8. Germline V gene data show CDR1 as LGHNA and CDR2 as YSLEER. For the CDR3, the DNA is TGCGCCAGCAGCCAAGAGATCGGACAGGGAGGATACGAGCAGTACTTC. Encoded protein: CASSQEIGQGGYEQYF.

The V call is TRBV11-2, the J call TRBJ2-1; possibly TRBD2 for D (6 bases). CDR3 length equals 12 residues. Germline V lookup: CDR1 SGHAT, CDR2 FQNNGV. V lost 1 base and J lost 9, with 7 bases in between. The CDR3 DNA reads as TGTGCCAGCAGCTTAGTAGCGGTTGAGCAGTTCTTC. The encoded protein is CASSLVAVEQFF.

The rearrangement joins TRBV11-2 to TRBJ1-1; no firm D call. Germline CDR1 and CDR2: SGHAT and FQNNGV. The germline V and J ends were trimmed by 1 base and 3 bases, with 9 bases remaining between them. The CDR3 runs to 14 residues. The CDR3 nucleotides are TGTGCCAGCAGCTTAGGAGGAGGGTACACTGAAGCTTTCTTT. As protein: CASSLGGGYTEAFF. Together with reference TRBV11-2 and TRBJ1-1, the CDR3 gives the full variable domain: EAGVAQSPRYKIIEKRQSVAFWCNPISGHATLYWYQQILGQGPKLLIQFQNNGVVDDSQLPKDRFSAERLKGVDSTLKIQPAKLEDSAVYLCASSLGGGYTEAFFGQGTRLTVV.

This chain uses TRBV18 with TRBJ1-4, with 7 bases identical to TRBD1. V lost 4 bases to trimming and J lost 8 bases; unmatched junction nucleotides: 4. CDR3 length: 13 amino acids. Germline loops: CDR1 KGHSH, CDR2 LQKENI. CDR3: CASSLGQREKLFF. CDR3 nucleotides: TGTGCCAGCTCACTGGGACAGAGGGAAAAACTGTTTTTT.

The CDR3 nucleotides read TGTGCCAGCAGCTCCCCTAGACAGGGGTGGGAGACCCAGTACTTC. Translated: CASSSPRQGWETQYF. The J gene is TRBJ2-5, the V gene TRBV5-6, with 8 bases aligning to TRBD1. This CDR3 is 15 amino acids long. Germline V gene data show CDR1 as SGHDT and CDR2 as YYEEEE. Germline trimming cut 3 bases from V and 5 bases from J; bases unmatched to any gene: 9.

This chain joins TRBV28 and TRBJ1-2; maybe TRBD1 (5 bases). The CDR3 has 14 residues. CDR1 and CDR2 from the germline V gene are MDHEN and SYDVKM. V was trimmed by 2 bases and J by 8 bases, leaving 15 bases between them. In DNA form, the CDR3 reads TGTGCCAGCAGTTTACTGGGGGGACTAGGGGGCTACACCTTC. Amino acid sequence: CASSLLGGLGGYTF.

The V and J genes are TRBV21-1 and TRBJ2-2; the D call of TRBD1 is as the table states it, not checked on the DNA. TRBV21-1 is noted as a pseudogene. The CDR3 totals 16 residues. CDR3 residues: CASSTGGTRNTGELFF. The CDR3 DNA follows: TGTGCCAGCAGCACAGGGGGGACACGAAACACCGGGGAGCTGTTTTTT.

This clone showed up just a few times. This chain uses TRBV6-6 with TRBJ2-7; the D is unclear. This CDR3 is 14 amino acids long. Germline CDR1 MNHNY, CDR2 SVGAGI (reference sequence). V was pared by 6 bases and J by 0 bases, with 12 bases between. The CDR3 sequence: CASSPSTSSYEQYF. Written as DNA, the CDR3 is TGTGCCAGCAGCCCCTCGACGAGCTCCTACGAGCAGTACTTC.

V usage is TRBV5-3 and J usage is TRBJ1-1, with 8 bases aligning to TRBD1. TRBV5-3 is marked as an open reading frame, function uncertain. There are 18 residues in the CDR3. J gave up 6 bases and V 2 bases, and 18 bases lay outside the gene matches. The CDR3: CARSFRSGTGKLRAEAFF. CDR3 DNA: TGTGCCAGAAGCTTTAGGAGCGGGACAGGAAAACTCAGGGCTGAAGCTTTCTTT.

The V gene is TRBV5-1, the J gene TRBJ2-7, with D hard to call. Germline V lookup: CDR1 SGHRS, CDR2 YFSETQ. V lost 0 bases and J 4 bases, leaving 8 bases between the germline ends. The length of the CDR3 is 13 residues. CDR3 loop: CASSLADGYEQYF. The CDR3 DNA reads as TGCGCCAGCAGCTTGGCCGACGGATACGAGCAGTACTTC.

The chain joins TRBV4-3 to TRBJ2-7; TRBD2 is a possible D gene (5 bases). CDR1 LGHNA and CDR2 YSLEER come from the germline V gene. Trimming shortened V by 4 bases and J by 6 bases, and 16 bases separated the two germline ends. This CDR3 contains 14 residues. The CDR3 coding sequence is TGCGCCAGCAGCCGAGTGCTGAGGGTCGGCGAGCAGTACTTC. This sequence encodes CASSRVLRVGEQYF.

The rearrangement links TRBV20-1 to TRBJ1-2; D gene ambiguous. The CDR3 length is 11 residues. V shed 1 base and J shed 5 bases, with 5 bases lying between them. Germline V gene sequence: CDR1 DFQATT, CDR2 SNEGSKA (reference sequence). CDR3 coding DNA: TGCAGTGCTAGAGCTCAGTATGGCTACACCTTC. Protein sequence: CSARAQYGYTF.

This clone occurred a few times. This chain joins TRBV6-5 and TRBJ1-4, with D unclear. Germline CDR1 MNHEY, CDR2 SVGAGI. Trimming left V 5 bases short and J 11 bases short, with 21 bases between. This CDR3 contains 15 residues. In DNA form, the CDR3 reads TGTGCCAGCAGTACCCCGGGCCGGGCGCCGGGGAAACTGTTTTTT. This gives the protein CASSTPGRAPGKLFF.

The V gene is TRBV7-3, the J gene TRBJ1-1; D is ambiguous. This CDR3 comprises 15 residues. V gave up 0 bases and J gave up 0 bases, with 8 bases separating them. Germline lookup yields CDR1 SGHTA and CDR2 FQGTGA. The CDR3 DNA sequence: TGTGCCAGCAGCTTAACTGGGCTTATGAACACTGAAGCTTTCTTT. Translated: CASSLTGLMNTEAFF. The full variable domain, with the rest looked up from reference TRBV7-3 and TRBJ1-1, is GAGVSQTPSNKVTEKGKYVELRCDPISGHTALYWYRQSLGQGPEFLIYFQGTGAADDSGLPNDRFFAVRPEGSVSTLKIQRTERGDSAVYLCASSLTGLMNTEAFFGQGTRLTVV.